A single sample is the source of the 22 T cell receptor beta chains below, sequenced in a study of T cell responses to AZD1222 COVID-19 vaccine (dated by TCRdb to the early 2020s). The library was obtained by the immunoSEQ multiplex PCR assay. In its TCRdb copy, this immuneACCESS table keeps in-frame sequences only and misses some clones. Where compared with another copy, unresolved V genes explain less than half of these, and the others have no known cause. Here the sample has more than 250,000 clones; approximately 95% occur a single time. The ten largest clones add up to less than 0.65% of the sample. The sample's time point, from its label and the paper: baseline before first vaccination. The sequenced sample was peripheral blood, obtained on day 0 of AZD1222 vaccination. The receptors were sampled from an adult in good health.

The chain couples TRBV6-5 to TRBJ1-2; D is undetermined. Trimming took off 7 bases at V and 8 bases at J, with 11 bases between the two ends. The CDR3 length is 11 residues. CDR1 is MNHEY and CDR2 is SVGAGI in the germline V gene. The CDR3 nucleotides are TGTGCCAGCACTAACGGTAAAGGCTACACCTTC. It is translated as CASTNGKGYTF.

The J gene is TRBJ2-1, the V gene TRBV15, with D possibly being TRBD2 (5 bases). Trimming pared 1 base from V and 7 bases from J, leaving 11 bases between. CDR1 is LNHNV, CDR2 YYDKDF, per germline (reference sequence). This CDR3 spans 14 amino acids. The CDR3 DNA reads TGTGCCACCAGCAGAGTAGGCCGGGGAAATGAGCAGTTCTTC. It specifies CATSRVGRGNEQFF.

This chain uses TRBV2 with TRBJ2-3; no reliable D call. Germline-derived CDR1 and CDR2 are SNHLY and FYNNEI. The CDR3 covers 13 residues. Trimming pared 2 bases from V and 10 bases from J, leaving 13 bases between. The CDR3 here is CASSESTWWAQYF. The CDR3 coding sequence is TGTGCCAGCAGTGAATCCACCTGGTGGGCGCAGTATTTT.

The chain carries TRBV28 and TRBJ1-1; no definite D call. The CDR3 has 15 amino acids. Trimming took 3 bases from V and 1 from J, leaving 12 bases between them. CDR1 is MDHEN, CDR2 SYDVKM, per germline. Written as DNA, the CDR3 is TGTGCCAGCAGTTTGGCAGCGAAGGCGAACACTGAAGCTTTCTTT. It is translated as CASSLAAKANTEAFF.

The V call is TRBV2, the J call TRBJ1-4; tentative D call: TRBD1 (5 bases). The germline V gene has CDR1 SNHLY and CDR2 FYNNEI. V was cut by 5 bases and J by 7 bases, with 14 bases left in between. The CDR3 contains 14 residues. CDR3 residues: CASSQDSASEKLFF. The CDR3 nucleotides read TGTGCCAGCAGTCAAGACAGTGCCTCTGAAAAACTGTTTTTT.

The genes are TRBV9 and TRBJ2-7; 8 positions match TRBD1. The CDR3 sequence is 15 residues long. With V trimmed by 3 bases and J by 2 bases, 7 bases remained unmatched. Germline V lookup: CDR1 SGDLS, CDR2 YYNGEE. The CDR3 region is CASSGRQGSTYEQYF. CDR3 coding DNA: TGTGCCAGCAGCGGGCGACAGGGGTCTACCTACGAGCAGTACTTC.

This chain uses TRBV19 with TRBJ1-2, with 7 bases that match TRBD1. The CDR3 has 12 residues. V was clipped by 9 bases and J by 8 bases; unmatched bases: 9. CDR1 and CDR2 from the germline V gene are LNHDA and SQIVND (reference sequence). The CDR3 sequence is CASQRGPEGYTF. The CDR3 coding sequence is TGTGCCAGCCAAAGGGGGCCGGAAGGCTACACCTTC.

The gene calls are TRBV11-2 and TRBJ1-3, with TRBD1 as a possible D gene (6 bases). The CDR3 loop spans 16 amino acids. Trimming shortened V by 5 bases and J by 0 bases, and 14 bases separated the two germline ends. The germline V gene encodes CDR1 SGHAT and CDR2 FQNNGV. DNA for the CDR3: TGTGCCAGCAGCACTCTCAGGGGTGGCTCTGGAAACACCATATATTTT. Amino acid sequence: CASSTLRGGSGNTIYF.

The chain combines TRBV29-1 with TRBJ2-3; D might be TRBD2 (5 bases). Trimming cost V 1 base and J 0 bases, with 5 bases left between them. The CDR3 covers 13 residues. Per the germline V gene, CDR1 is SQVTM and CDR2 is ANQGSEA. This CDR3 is CSVEGGSTDTQYF. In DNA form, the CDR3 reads TGCAGCGTTGAAGGAGGGAGCACAGATACGCAGTATTTT.

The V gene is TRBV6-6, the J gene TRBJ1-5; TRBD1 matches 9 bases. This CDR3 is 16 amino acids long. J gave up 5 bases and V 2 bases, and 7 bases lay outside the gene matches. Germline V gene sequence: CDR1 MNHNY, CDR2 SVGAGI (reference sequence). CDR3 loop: CASSYPSTGGDQPQHF. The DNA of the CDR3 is TGTGCCAGCAGTTACCCCTCGACAGGGGGAGATCAGCCCCAGCATTTT.

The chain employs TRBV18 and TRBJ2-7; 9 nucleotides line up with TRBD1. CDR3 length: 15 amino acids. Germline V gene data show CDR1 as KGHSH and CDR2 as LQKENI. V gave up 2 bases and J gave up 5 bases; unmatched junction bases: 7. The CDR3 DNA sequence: TGTGCCAGCTCACCAACGACAGGGGGAGGGCACGAGCAGTACTTC. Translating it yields CASSPTTGGGHEQYF.

Here the CDR3 DNA reads TGTGCCAGCAGCGCCAGGGGCTCGAATGAAAAACTGTTTTTT. Translating it yields CASSARGSNEKLFF. The chain is built from TRBV14 and TRBJ1-4; TRBD1 is a possible D gene (6 bases). With 5 bases removed from V and 5 bases from J, the gap between germline ends came to 12 bases. The CDR3 consists of 14 residues. The germline gives CDR1 SGHDN, CDR2 FVKESK.

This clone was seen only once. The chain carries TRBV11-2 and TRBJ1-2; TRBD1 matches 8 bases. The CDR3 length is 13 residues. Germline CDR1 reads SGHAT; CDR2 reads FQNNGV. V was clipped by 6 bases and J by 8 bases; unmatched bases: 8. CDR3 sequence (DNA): TGTGCCAGCAGGCCAGGGGGCGTTGGAGGCTACACCTTC. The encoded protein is CASRPGGVGGYTF.

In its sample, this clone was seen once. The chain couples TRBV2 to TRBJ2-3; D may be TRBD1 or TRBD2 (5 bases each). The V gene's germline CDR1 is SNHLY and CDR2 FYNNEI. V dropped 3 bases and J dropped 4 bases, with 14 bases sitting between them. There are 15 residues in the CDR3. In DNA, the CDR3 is TGTGCCAGCAGTGACTGGGGGTTTCAGGCAGATACGCAGTATTTT. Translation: CASSDWGFQADTQYF.

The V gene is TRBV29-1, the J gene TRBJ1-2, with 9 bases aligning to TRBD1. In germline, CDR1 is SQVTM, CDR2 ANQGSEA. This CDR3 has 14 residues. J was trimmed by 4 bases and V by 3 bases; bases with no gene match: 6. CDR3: CSVDTGGAFYGYTF. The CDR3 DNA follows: TGCAGCGTTGATACAGGGGGCGCTTTCTATGGCTACACCTTC.

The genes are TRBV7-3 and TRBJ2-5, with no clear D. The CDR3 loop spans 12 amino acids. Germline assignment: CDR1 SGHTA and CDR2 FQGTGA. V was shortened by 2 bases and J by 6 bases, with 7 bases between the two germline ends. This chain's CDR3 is CASSLLGQTQYF. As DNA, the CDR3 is TGTGCCAGCAGCTTACTCGGGCAGACCCAGTACTTC.

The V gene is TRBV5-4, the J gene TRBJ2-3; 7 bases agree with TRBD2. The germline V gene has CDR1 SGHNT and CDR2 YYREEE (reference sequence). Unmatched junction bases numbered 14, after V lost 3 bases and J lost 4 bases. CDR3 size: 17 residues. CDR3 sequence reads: CASSSTLFAGDADTQYF. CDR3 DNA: TGTGCCAGCAGCTCCACGTTATTTGCGGGGGATGCAGATACGCAGTATTTT.

The CDR3 spells CASSLTTGFGNQPQHF. The CDR3, as DNA: TGTGCCAGCAGTTTAACGACAGGGTTTGGCAATCAGCCCCAGCATTTT. The chain employs TRBV28 and TRBJ1-5, with 7 bases aligning to TRBD1. The CDR3 spans 16 residues. From germline, CDR1 is MDHEN and CDR2 SYDVKM. V lost 2 bases, J lost 2 bases, and 6 bases stayed unmatched.

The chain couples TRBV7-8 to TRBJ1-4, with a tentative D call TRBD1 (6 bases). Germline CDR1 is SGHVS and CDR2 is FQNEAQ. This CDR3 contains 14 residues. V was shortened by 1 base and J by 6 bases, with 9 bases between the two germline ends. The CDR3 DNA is TGTGCCAGCAGCTTAGGGGGGGCGCATGAAAAACTGTTTTTT. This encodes CASSLGGAHEKLFF.

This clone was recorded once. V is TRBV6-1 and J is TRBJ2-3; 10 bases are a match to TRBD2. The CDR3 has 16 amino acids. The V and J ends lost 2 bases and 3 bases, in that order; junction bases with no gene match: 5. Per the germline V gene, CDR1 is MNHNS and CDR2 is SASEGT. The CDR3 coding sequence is TGTGCCAGCAGTGAACTTAGCGGGAGGAGGACAGATACGCAGTATTTT. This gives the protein CASSELSGRRTDTQYF.

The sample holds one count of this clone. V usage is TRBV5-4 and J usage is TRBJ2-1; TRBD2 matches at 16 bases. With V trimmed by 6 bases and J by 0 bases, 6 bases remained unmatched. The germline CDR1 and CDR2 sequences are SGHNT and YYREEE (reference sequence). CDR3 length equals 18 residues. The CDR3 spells CASTWGLAGGSSYNEQFF. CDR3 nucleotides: TGTGCCAGCACCTGGGGACTAGCGGGGGGGAGCTCCTACAATGAGCAGTTCTTC.

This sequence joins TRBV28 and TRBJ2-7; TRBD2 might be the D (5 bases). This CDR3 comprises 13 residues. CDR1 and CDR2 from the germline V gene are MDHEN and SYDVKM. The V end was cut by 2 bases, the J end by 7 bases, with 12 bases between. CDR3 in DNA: TGTGCCAGCAGTTTACCAGTGTCGGGGGAGCAGTACTTC. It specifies CASSLPVSGEQYF.